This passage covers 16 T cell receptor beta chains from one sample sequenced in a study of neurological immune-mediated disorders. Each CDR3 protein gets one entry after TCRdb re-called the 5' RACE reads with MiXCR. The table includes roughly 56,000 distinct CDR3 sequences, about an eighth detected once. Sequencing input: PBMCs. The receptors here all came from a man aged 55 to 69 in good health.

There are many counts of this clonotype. The CDR3 protein is CASSPGTANYGYTF. The CDR3 nucleotides are TGTGCCAGCAGTCCCGGGACAGCTAACTATGGCTACACCTTC. The chain joins TRBV6-4 to TRBJ1-2, with 7 nucleotides matching TRBD1. The CDR3 is 14 amino acids. V dropped 5 bases and J dropped 0; count of bases not matched to a gene: 3. Germline assignment: CDR1 MRHNA and CDR2 SNTAGT.

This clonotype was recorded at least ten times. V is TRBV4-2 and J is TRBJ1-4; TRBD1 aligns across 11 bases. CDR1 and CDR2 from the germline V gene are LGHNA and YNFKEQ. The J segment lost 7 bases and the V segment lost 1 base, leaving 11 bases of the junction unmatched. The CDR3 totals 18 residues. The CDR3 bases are TGTGCCAGCAGCCAAGCATACTGGACAGGGGGCGATGGTGAAAAACTGTTTTTT. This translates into CASSQAYWTGGDGEKLFF.

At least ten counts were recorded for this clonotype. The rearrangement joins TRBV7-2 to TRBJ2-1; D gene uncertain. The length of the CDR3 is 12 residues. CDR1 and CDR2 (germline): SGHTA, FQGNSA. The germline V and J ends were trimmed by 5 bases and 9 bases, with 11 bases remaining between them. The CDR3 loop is CASSVTQVEQFF. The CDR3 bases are TGTGCCAGCAGCGTGACCCAGGTTGAGCAGTTCTTC.

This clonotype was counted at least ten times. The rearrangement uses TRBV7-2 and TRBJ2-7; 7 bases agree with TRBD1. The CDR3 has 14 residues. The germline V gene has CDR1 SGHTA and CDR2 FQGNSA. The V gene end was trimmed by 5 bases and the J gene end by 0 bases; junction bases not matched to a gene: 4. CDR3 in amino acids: CASSLTGDSYEQYF. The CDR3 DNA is TGTGCCAGCAGCCTTACAGGGGACTCCTACGAGCAGTACTTC.

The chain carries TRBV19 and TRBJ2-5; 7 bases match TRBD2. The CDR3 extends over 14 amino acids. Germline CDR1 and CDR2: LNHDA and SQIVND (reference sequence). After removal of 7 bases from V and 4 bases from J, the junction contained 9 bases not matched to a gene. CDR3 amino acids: CASTSTWGGETQYF. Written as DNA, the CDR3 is TGTGCCAGTACCTCGACGTGGGGGGGAGAGACCCAGTACTTC.

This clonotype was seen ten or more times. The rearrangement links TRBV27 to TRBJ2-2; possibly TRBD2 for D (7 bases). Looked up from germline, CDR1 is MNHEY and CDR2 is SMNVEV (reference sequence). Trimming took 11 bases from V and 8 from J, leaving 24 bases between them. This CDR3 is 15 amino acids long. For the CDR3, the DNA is TGTGCCGCCTCCCGGTGGGGGGGGGCCGTAGGGGAGCTGTTTTTT. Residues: CAASRWGGAVGELFF.

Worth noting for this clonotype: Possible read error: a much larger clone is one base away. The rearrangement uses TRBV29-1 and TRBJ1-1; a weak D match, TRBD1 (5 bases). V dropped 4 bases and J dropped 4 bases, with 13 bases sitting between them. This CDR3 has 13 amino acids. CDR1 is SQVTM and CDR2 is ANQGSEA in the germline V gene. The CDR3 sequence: CSVVEQVGTEAFF. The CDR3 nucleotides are TGCAGCGTTGTCGAACAGGTTGGCACTGAAGCTTTCTTT. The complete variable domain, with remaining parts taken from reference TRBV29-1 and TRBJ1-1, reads SAVISQKPSRDICQRGTSLTIQCQVDSQVTMMFWYRQQPGQSLTLIATANQGSEATYESGFVIDKFPISRPNLTFSTLTVSNMSPEDSSIYLCSVVEQVGTEAFFGQGTRLTVV.

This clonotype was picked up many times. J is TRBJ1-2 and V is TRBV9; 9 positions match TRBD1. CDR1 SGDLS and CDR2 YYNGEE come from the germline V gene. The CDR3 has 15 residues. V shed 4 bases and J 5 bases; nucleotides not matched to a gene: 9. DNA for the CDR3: TGTGCCAGCAGCACCGAAACAGGGGGCCGTTATGGCTACACCTTC. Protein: CASSTETGGRYGYTF.

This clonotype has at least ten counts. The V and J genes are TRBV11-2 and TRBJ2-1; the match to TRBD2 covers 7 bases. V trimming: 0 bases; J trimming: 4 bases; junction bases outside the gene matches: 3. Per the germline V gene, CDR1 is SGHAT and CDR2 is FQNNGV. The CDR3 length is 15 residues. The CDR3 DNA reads TGTGCCAGCAGCTTAGACGCGGGGGAGTACAATGAGCAGTTCTTC. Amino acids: CASSLDAGEYNEQFF.

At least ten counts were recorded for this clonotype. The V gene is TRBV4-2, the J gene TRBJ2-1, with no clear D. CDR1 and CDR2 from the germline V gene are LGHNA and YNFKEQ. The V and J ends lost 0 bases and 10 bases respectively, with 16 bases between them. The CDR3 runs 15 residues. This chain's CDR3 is CASSQDRAWEWEQFF. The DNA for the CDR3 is TGTGCCAGCAGCCAAGATAGGGCCTGGGAATGGGAGCAGTTCTTC.

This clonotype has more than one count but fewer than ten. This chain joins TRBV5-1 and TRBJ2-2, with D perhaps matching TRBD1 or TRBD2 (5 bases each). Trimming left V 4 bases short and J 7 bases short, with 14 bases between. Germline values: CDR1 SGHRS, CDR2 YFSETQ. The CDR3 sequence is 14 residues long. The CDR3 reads CASSARGAGGELFF. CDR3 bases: TGCGCCAGCAGCGCGAGAGGGGCGGGCGGGGAGCTGTTTTTT.

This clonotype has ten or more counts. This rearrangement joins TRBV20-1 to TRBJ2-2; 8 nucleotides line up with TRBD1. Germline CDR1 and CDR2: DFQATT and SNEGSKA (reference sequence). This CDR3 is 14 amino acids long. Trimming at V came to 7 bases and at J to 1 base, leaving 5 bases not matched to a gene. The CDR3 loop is CSVPDRVNTGELFF. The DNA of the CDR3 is TGCAGTGTTCCGGACAGGGTGAACACCGGGGAGCTGTTTTTT.

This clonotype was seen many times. The DNA for the CDR3 is TGTGCCAGCAGTAGACAATACAATGAGCAGTTCTTC. Its protein is CASSRQYNEQFF. The genes are TRBV12-3 or TRBV12-4 and TRBJ2-1; the D is unclear. This CDR3 is 12 amino acids long. V lost 5 bases, J lost 4 bases, and 6 bases lay in between.

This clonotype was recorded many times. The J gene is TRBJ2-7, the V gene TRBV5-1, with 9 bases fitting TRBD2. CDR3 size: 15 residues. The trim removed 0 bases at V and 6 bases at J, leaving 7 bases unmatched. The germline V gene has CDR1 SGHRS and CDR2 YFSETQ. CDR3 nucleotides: TGCGCCAGCAGCTTGGATGTGGCGGGGGGGCGCGAGCAGTACTTC. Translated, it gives CASSLDVAGGREQYF.

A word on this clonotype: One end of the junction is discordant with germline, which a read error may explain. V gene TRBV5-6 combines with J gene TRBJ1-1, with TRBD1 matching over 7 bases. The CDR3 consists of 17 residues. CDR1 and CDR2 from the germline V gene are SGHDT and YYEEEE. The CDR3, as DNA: TGTGCCAGCAGATCTCTGGAGGGGGCGTCTCGGAACACTGAAGCTTTATTT. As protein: CASRSLEGASRNTEALF.

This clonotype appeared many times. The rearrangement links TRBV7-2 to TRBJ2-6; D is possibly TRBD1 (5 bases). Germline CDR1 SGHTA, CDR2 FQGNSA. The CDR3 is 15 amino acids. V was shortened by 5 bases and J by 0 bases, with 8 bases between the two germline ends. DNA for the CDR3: TGTGCCAGCAGCCCAGGGATCTCTGGGGCCAACGTCCTGACTTTC. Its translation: CASSPGISGANVLTF. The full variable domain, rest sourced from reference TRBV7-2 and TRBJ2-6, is GAGVSQSPSNKVTEKGKDVELRCDPISGHTALYWYRQSLGQGLEFLIYFQGNSAPDKSGLPSDRFSAERTGGSVSTLTIQRTQQEDSAVYLCASSPGISGANVLTFGAGSRLTVL.